These T cell receptor beta chains were read from a single sample in a study of T cell responses to AZD1222 COVID-19 vaccine. Sequencing was performed with immunoSEQ multiplex PCR; in TCRdb, only in-frame clones are kept and a portion is missing. The sample holds 95,000 to 150,000 clones; more than 70% are singletons and the top ten take over 4.5%. The source material was peripheral blood, sampled on day 0 of AZD1222 vaccination. These receptors all come from an adult in good health. CDR3s include the opening cysteine and the closing phenylalanine or tryptophan. A D gene is named only where the DNA matches it firmly. Clone size, where shown, is once, few, many, or a class for clones that have expanded.

CDR3 DNA | CDR3 protein | J gene | clone size | V gene | D gene
TGCGCCAGCAGCCAGGTTGCCGGGACAGGGATGAACATTCAGTACTTC | CASSQVAGTGMNIQYF | TRBJ2-4 | NA | TRBV4-3 | TRBD1
TGTGCCAGCAGCCAAGTCCCAGGGGGGTCTGGCTACACCTTC | CASSQVPGGSGYTF | TRBJ1-2 | NA | TRBV3-1/TRBV3-2 | TRBD1
TGTGCCAGCAGCTTCTCAGAGAATAGCAATCAGCCCCAGCATTTT | CASSFSENSNQPQHF | TRBJ1-5 | once | TRBV7-2 | NA
TGTGCCAGCAGTGTATCGGGGGCCACTTCACCCCTCCACTTT | CASSVSGATSPLHF | TRBJ1-6 | NA | TRBV9 | NA
TGTGCCAGCAGCCCTCAGGGTGAAAAACTGTTTTTT | CASSPQGEKLFF | TRBJ1-4 | once | TRBV7-8 | NA
TGTGCCAGTAGTACCCCGGCAGGGTTGGAGACCCAGTACTTC | CASSTPAGLETQYF | TRBJ2-5 | NA | TRBV19 | NA
TGTGCCAGCAGCAAAGTGAGACAGAACACTGAAGCTTTCTTT | CASSKVRQNTEAFF | TRBJ1-1 | NA | TRBV21-1 | NA
TGCGCCAGCAGCCCAGGGACAGGAAACTATGGCTACACCTTC | CASSPGTGNYGYTF | TRBJ1-2 | few | TRBV5-1 | TRBD1
TGTGCCAGCAGTTTGAAGACGCTCACAGATACGCAGTATTTT | CASSLKTLTDTQYF | TRBJ2-3 | NA | TRBV6-5 | NA
TGTGCCAGCAGTTTTTTTCAGGGTGAAAAACTGTTTTTT | CASSFFQGEKLFF | TRBJ1-4 | NA | TRBV12-3/TRBV12-4 | NA
TGTGCCAGCAGTTCCCCGGGAGGGGGTGACTATGGCTACACCTTC | CASSSPGGGDYGYTF | TRBJ1-2 | NA | TRBV28 | NA
TGTGCCAGCAGCTTGGGACTAGCGGCCACCACAGATACGCAGTATTTT | CASSLGLAATTDTQYF | TRBJ2-3 | NA | TRBV7-6 | TRBD2
TGTGCCAGCAGTTACGAACCAGGGGGGGGCTACACCTTC | CASSYEPGGGYTF | TRBJ1-2 | NA | TRBV6-2/TRBV6-3 | TRBD1
TGTGCCATCAAGGCCTCGGGGTCTTCCTACGAGCAGTACTTC | CAIKASGSSYEQYF | TRBJ2-7 | few | TRBV10-3 | NA
TGCGCCAGCGGAAAGACAGGGGCCTACGAGCAGTACTTC | CASGKTGAYEQYF | TRBJ2-7 | NA | TRBV5-1 | TRBD1
TGTGCCAGCAGCTTGGTCGAGACCCAGTACTTC | CASSLVETQYF | TRBJ2-5 | few | TRBV7-9 | NA
TGTGCCAGCAGCTTAGCGACCCGCTCTGGAAACACCATATATTTT | CASSLATRSGNTIYF | TRBJ1-3 | NA | TRBV7-2 | NA
TGCGCCAGCAGCCCAGGGGGGACTGGAAACACCATATATTTT | CASSPGGTGNTIYF | TRBJ1-3 | NA | TRBV5-1 | TRBD1
TGTGCCAGCAGCTTAGGCCCTACAGGGGAGGGTATTTATGGCTACACCTTC | CASSLGPTGEGIYGYTF | TRBJ1-2 | NA | TRBV7-6 | TRBD1
TGTGCCATCAGTGAGGGGTATGACACTGAAGCTTTCTTT | CAISEGYDTEAFF | TRBJ1-1 | few | TRBV10-3 | NA
TGTGCCAGCAGCTTAGGGGCTAGCGGGGGACGGGAACCTAGCACAGATACGCAGTATTTT | CASSLGASGGREPSTDTQYF | TRBJ2-3 | once | TRBV7-6 | TRBD2
TGTGCCAGCAGCCTGGACAGGCTCTATGGCTACACCTTC | CASSLDRLYGYTF | TRBJ1-2 | NA | TRBV28 | TRBD1